This T cell receptor (beta chain) was obtained from a study of T cell responses to AZD1222 COVID-19 vaccine. Study at large: Pooled together were second doses at about 4 or about 12 weeks.

With regard to this clone: Its specificity is not known.

Sequenced by immunoSEQ multiplex PCR; TCRdb stores in-frame clones only, minus some. Among 80,000 or so clones listed, nearly 90% were seen once. V shed 7 bases and J shed 5 bases, with 9 bases lying between them. Germline lookup yields CDR1 LNHDA and CDR2 SQIVND (reference sequence). This CDR3 has 11 residues. Study results and limitations: Targets within unmutated variant regions were reportedly found for nearly half of spike-specific TCRs. Sampling that yielded the repertoires occurred only after the peak T cell response.

The source was peripheral blood, collected on day 0 of AZD1222 vaccination. The chain employs TRBV19 and TRBJ2-7, with TRBD2 as a possible D gene (5 bases). The receptor comes from an adult in good health. The CDR3 reads CASTQRNEQYF. The CDR3 nucleotides are TGTGCCAGTACTCAGCGGAACGAGCAGTACTTC.